This T cell receptor beta chain was identified during a study of CD8+ T cells in alopecia areata. Study results and limitations: Tofacitinib significantly brought down scalp clonality and expanded CD8+ clones among top 100.

Remarks on this clone: Its antigen is still unknown.

Sequencing used cDNA as its template, made by extracting RNA and reverse transcribing it. The assay was immunoSEQ multiplex PCR, and TCRdb's table has in-frame clones only and misses some. Here the sample spans some 150,000 clones, roughly four fifths being singletons. Treatment indicated: oral pan-JAK inhibitor, 5-10 mg twice daily. Germline CDR1 is MNHEY and CDR2 is SVGAGI. This CDR3 has 14 residues. V was clipped by 2 bases and J by 7 bases, with 12 bases between them. The rearrangement joins TRBV6-5 to TRBJ2-1; the D is unclear. This TCR was sampled from a human donor with alopecia areata. This specimen consisted of CD8+ T cells sorted from blood, obtained at week 4, from a patient treated with tofacitinib. CDR3 DNA: TGTGCCAGCAGTTACCGGCGCCAGATGAATGAGCAGTTCTTC. Translating it yields CASSYRRQMNEQFF.